This T cell receptor beta chain was recorded in a study of identical twins. Study outcomes and limitations: Reduced insertions were recorded for abundant cord blood beta clonotypes, with no such pattern in memory repertoires. Twin-shared out-of-frame alpha sequences were enriched for low generation probability.

This clonotype was counted a few times. The antigen is unknown. TCRdb re-analysed the 5' RACE reads in MiXCR, keeping a single row per CDR3 protein. Of 700,000 to 950,000 distinct CDR3 sequences in the sample, roughly an eighth were seen once. The CDR3 consists of 14 residues. The V gene lost 4 bases and the J gene lost 4 bases, with 14 bases spanning the gap. Germline-derived CDR1 and CDR2 are SGHDT and YYEEEE. Only healthy Caucasians were included as donors. These data were also filed under a second study, of yellow fever vaccine responses in identical twins. That source notes: Reportedly, the T cell response mounted by twins to vaccine seemed partly convergent, partly personalized.

The sample was PBMCs. The TCR comes from a young woman in good health. J is TRBJ1-2 and V is TRBV5-6; a weak D match, TRBD1 (5 bases). CDR3 in amino acids: CASSAKGRGYGYTF. CDR3 bases: TGTGCCAGCAGCGCAAAGGGACGGGGCTATGGCTACACCTTC.